This T cell receptor (beta chain) was obtained from a study of cytotoxic CD8 clonotypes in ibrutinib-treated CLL. Background on the study: Sample averages reached 255,043 productive templates and 80,000 to 100,000 productive rearrangements.

Points from the study as a whole: Public clonotypes occurred uncommonly; on treatment, they contracted or remained stable.

The CDR3 length is 18 residues. The V gene's germline CDR1 is LNHDA and CDR2 SQIVND (reference sequence). V gave up 5 bases and J gave up 2 bases; unmatched junction bases: 9. Turning to this clone: Its matching antigen is unknown.

The intended depth for sequencing was 1 in 200,000 to 1 in 1 million T cells. Clones were sequenced by immunoSEQ multiplex PCR, and TCRdb holds only the in-frame ones, with some missing. The data contain about 50,000 clones, 50% to 65% of them seen just once; the ten biggest clones take up 25% to 30%. This specimen consisted of PBMCs, obtained after 24 months of ibrutinib treatment. This rearrangement joins TRBV19 to TRBJ2-2; 12 positions match TRBD2. This TCR derives from a human donor with chronic lymphocytic leukemia. CDR3 nucleotide sequence: TGTGCCAGTAGTCCTATGACTAGCGGGGGAACTAACACCGGGGAGCTGTTTTTT. The encoded protein is CASSPMTSGGTNTGELFF.